Included here is one T cell receptor beta chain sequence, with context. No antigen is known for it. No base quality values were provided; no much bigger clone lies one nucleotide off. TCRbeta CDR3 regions were amplified from genomic DNA using the immunoSEQ Assay, a bias-controlled multiplex PCR. The paper's processing steps were these. Nucleated cell counts per sample were estimated from amplification of reference gene primers within the assay. Sequence reads were collapsed and filtered to measure the absolute abundance of every unique TCRbeta CDR3 rearrangement. For each sample, productive Simpson clonality was calculated as the square root of Simpson's diversity index across productive rearrangements. The table was pulled from immuneACCESS by TCRdb, which kept in-frame rearrangements only. Such tables lose some clones; where checked, under half of the loss comes from unresolved V genes, and the rest has no known cause. The D gene and trimming were derived from the DNA, and the V and J assignments and clone size from that table. The sample data list some 250,000 clones, and around four fifths of these were observed just once. The ten largest clones add up to approximately 5.3% of the sample.

Looking up the germline V gene yields CDR1 SNHLY and CDR2 FYNNEI. There are 14 amino acids in the CDR3, from cysteine to phenylalanine inclusive. This entry keeps only the CDR3 DNA: 42 bases, framed from base 1. Unmatched junction bases come to 7, with V trimmed by 8 bases and J by 6 bases. This sample was included in a study of blood T cell repertoires in COVID-19 (dated by TCRdb to about 2020). In terms of the full investigation: Collaborator samples came from the United States, Italy and Spain and covered acute and convalescent phases of COVID-19. A de-identified subject ID, COVID-19 status, age in years and sex were almost always included in the sample metadata. Deeply sampled blood TCRbeta repertoires from subjects exposed to, actively infected with, or recovered from COVID-19 were included in the dataset. Where available, HLA class I and class II types were taken from metadata supplied by the sample provider and were not determined by assay-based typing. The samples were drawn from the first 160 participants of the ongoing ImmuneRACE study and from over a thousand subjects provided by 6 global collaborators. The material from the prospective study consisted of cDNA or gDNA derived from T cells, B-cell-depleted T cells, or PBMCs. A freely available public database, intended as a resource for researchers studying the immune response to SARS-CoV-2, is where the repertoires were released. Broad study findings and their caveats: The quantity of clinical and demographic metadata differed by source and by participant and was supplied without curation.

Each collaborating institution followed its own protocols to collect whole blood in K2EDTA tubes. Collaborator samples were shipped for TCRbeta analysis as frozen whole blood, isolated PBMCs, or DNA extracted from either sample type. The sequenced material came from peripheral blood. Recombination connected TRBV2 to TRBJ1-6, and TRBD1 matches 7 of the central bases. The clonotype was recovered from a man older than 75 with acute or convalescent COVID-19. The DNA sequence is given as TGTGCCAGCTATCGGGACAGCGTTAATTCACCCCTCCACTTT. This translates into CASYRDSVNSPLHF.